Listed here are 4 T cell receptor beta chains from one sample, sequenced in a study of T-cell reconstitution after alpha-beta-depleted transplantation in children. Preparation of the TCRbeta library was carried out with unique molecular identifiers. A single record per CDR3 protein comes from TCRdb applying MiXCR to the PCR reads. Of about 980,000 distinct CDR3 sequences listed, 25% to 35% are singletons. The sequenced sample was PBMCs, mostly from graft donor cells, obtained 360 days after TCRalphabeta/CD19-depleted stem cell transplant. The receptors come from a boy younger than two who had a stem cell transplant for SCID, so the T cells may come from the graft donor.

This clonotype was detected a few times. This rearrangement joins TRBV5-1 to TRBJ2-5, with D perhaps matching TRBD1 (5 bases). Germline CDR1 SGHRS, CDR2 YFSETQ. This CDR3 is built from 14 residues. The V gene lost 0 bases and the J gene lost 2 bases, with 8 bases spanning the gap. The CDR3 is CASSLEGIQETQYF. Written as DNA, the CDR3 is TGCGCCAGCAGCTTGGAGGGGATTCAAGAGACCCAGTACTTC.

This clonotype has more than one count but fewer than ten. This chain joins TRBV5-5 and TRBJ1-4; D is ambiguous. Germline V gives CDR1 SGHKS, CDR2 YYEKEE (reference sequence). This CDR3 spans 15 amino acids. V gave up 0 bases and J gave up 6 bases, with 12 bases separating them. The CDR3 spells CASSLAWLRDEKLFF. DNA of the CDR3: TGTGCCAGCAGCTTGGCATGGTTGAGGGATGAAAAACTGTTTTTT.

This clonotype was detected a few times. The chain joins TRBV25-1 to TRBJ1-6; the D gene is possibly TRBD1 (5 bases). The germline V gene encodes CDR1 MGHDK and CDR2 SYGVNS. CDR3 size: 16 residues. V gave up 1 base and J gave up 10 bases, with 17 bases separating them. The chain's CDR3 is CASSEWGNGGRSPLHF. The DNA for the CDR3 is TGTGCCAGCAGTGAATGGGGAAACGGGGGAAGATCACCCCTCCACTTT.

V is TRBV5-1 and J is TRBJ2-2; 11 bases align to TRBD2. CDR3 length: 18 residues. Trimming removed 4 bases from V and 2 bases from J; junction bases left unmatched: 10. The V gene's germline CDR1 is SGHRS and CDR2 YFSETQ. CDR3 DNA sequence: TGCGCCAGCAGCCGCTCTCCGACTAGCGGGATTAACACCGGGGAGCTGTTTTTT. It translates to CASSRSPTSGINTGELFF.